This T cell receptor (beta chain) is from a study of T cell responses to AZD1222 COVID-19 vaccine. Regarding the study as a whole: Reportedly, close to half of spike-specific TCRs are directed against unmutated variant regions.

CDR3 length equals 15 residues. The germline CDR1 and CDR2 sequences are LGHNA and YSLEER. The trim removed 6 bases at V and 6 bases at J, leaving 12 bases unmatched. Assay: immunoSEQ multiplex PCR; the TCRdb copy retains only in-frame clones and omits some. In the table there are some 99,000 clones, around 87% of which are singletons. In regard to this clone: What it binds is not known.

Sequencing was performed on peripheral blood, taken 28 days after the second AZD1222 dose. The sequence derives from an adult who received the AZD1222 COVID-19 vaccine. The chain combines TRBV4-3 with TRBJ1-2; 8 bases fit TRBD1. The CDR3 protein is CASRLDTTGGDGYTF. The DNA of the CDR3 is TGCGCCAGCAGACTCGACACCACAGGGGGAGATGGCTACACCTTC.